This TCR beta chain was documented in a study of T cells in Graves' hyperthyroidism and ophthalmopathy. The CDR3 covers 13 residues. Trimming removed 7 bases from V and 2 bases from J, with 9 bases in between. Amplified TCR beta CDR3 regions came from RNA transcripts. Using the HTBI primer set, a first-round RT-PCR was run on the TCR CDR3. MiXCR was run by TCRdb on the multiplex PCR reads, yielding one entry per CDR3 protein. The sample includes about 600,000 distinct CDR3 sequences, about 14% of them seen just once. PBMCs stemmed from less than 13 ml fresh peripheral blood. This clonotype was observed many times. What it binds is not known. Study-wide results and caveats: Blood held most thyroid clonotypes expanded above 0.001 frequency. Through a model of 13 V-J features, ophthalmopathy was separated from stable hyperthyroidism.

Sequenced material: blood. The V gene is TRBV12-3 or TRBV12-4, the J gene TRBJ2-1, with TRBD1 as a possible D gene (6 bases). The TCR originated in a woman aged 50 to 60 with Graves' ophthalmopathy. CDR3 amino acids: CASTRQAYNEQFF. CDR3 nucleotides: TGTGCCAGCACCCGACAGGCCTACAATGAGCAGTTCTTC.